This record concerns one T cell receptor beta chain sequence. No antigen is known for it. This entry is derived from a study of cytomegalovirus exposure and HLA in healthy donors. Looking at the study overall: Across more than 350 genotyped donors, about 86% landed in the Caucasian-associated ancestry cluster. Regarding the study as a whole: Sequencing probably produced one cluster of sequence variants that were highly shared.

Use of 60 Vbeta and 13 Jbeta primers characterized the PCR. The table came from immunoSEQ multiplex PCR; TCRdb's copy has only in-frame clones and leaves some out. The table records approximately 260,000 clones, roughly 81% of them present only once. This sequence was found in a woman aged 40-49 years in good health and CMV-seropositive. Sequences were obtained from PBMCs.

The CDR3 nucleotides read TGCAGCGTTGTCTTGAACTATGGCTACACCTTC. Translated, it gives CSVVLNYGYTF. The chain joins TRBV29-1 to TRBJ1-2; D not resolved. V was shortened by 4 bases and J by 2 bases, with 5 bases between the two germline ends. The CDR3 covers 11 residues. The V gene's germline CDR1 is SQVTM and CDR2 ANQGSEA.